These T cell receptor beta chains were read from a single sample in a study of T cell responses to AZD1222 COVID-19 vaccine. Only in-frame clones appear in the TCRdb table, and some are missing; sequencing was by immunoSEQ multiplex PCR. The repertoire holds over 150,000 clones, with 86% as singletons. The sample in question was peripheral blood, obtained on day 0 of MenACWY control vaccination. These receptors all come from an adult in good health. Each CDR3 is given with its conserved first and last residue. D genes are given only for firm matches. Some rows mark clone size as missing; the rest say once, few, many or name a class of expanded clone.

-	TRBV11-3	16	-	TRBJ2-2	TGTGCCAGCAGCCCTTGGACACCGGGCAGCGCCGGGGAGCTGTTTTTT	CASSPWTPGSAGELFF
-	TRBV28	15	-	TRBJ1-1	TGTGCCAGCAGTTTGCCAGGGCGGGGAGGGACTGAAGCTTTCTTT	CASSLPGRGGTEAFF
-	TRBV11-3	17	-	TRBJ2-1	TGTGCCAGCAGCTTAGCCCATCCCCCATTACTGGCCGGGGAGCAGTTCTTC	CASSLAHPPLLAGEQFF
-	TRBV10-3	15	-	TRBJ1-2	TGTGCCATCAGGGCTAGCGGGGGAGCTAACTATGGCTACACCTTC	CAIRASGGANYGYTF
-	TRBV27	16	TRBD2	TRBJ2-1	TGTGCCAGCAGTTACAGGGCGGGAGGAACCTACAATGAGCAGTTCTTC	CASSYRAGGTYNEQFF
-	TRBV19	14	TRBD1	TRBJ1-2	TGTGCCAGTAGTATGGGAGACAGGGGATCTGGCTACACCTTC	CASSMGDRGSGYTF
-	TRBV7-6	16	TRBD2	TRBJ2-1	TGTGCCAGCAGCTTAGACGTTAGCGGGGGCTACAATGAGCAGTTCTTC	CASSLDVSGGYNEQFF
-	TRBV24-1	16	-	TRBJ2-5	TGTGCCACCAGTGATTTAGCAGGAGAAGAGGGAGAGACCCAGTACTTC	CATSDLAGEEGETQYF
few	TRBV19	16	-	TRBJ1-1	TGTGCCAGTAGTAGAGACGGAGGGGTTTCGAACACTGAAGCTTTCTTT	CASSRDGGVSNTEAFF
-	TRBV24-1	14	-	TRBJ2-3	TGTGCCACCAGTGGTCAGACAGGCGTAGATACGCAGTATTTT	CATSGQTGVDTQYF
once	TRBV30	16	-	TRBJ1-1	TGTGCCTGGACCCGAAGCGACAGAAACATGAACACTGAAGCTTTCTTT	CAWTRSDRNMNTEAFF
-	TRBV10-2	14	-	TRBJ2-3	TGCGCCAGCACTCTCGGTCCCCTCACAGATACGCAGTATTTT	CASTLGPLTDTQYF
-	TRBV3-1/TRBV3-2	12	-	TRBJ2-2	TGTGCCAGCAGCCACCCACCCGGGGAGCTGTTTTTT	CASSHPPGELFF
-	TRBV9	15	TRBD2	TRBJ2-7	TGTGCCAGCAGCGTAGCTGGCGGGAGGGCCTTCGAGCAGTACTTC	CASSVAGGRAFEQYF
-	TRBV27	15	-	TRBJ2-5	TGTGCCAGCAGTTCCCCCCGTCCGGATCCAGAGACCCAGTACTTC	CASSSPRPDPETQYF
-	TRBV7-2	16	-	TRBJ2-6	TGTGCCAGCAGCCTAGGACCCCTGTTAGGGGCCAACGTCCTGACTTTC	CASSLGPLLGANVLTF
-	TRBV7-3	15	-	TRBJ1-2	TGTGCCAGCAGCTTTGGCCGTCCGGGAGACTATGGCTACACCTTC	CASSFGRPGDYGYTF
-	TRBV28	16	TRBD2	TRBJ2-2	TGTGCCAGCAGCCCCCGGCAGCGGGGGGGTTCCGGGGAGCTGTTTTTT	CASSPRQRGGSGELFF
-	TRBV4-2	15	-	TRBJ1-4	TGTGCCAGCAGCCTCCAAGCAGCCACTAATGAAAAACTGTTTTTT	CASSLQAATNEKLFF
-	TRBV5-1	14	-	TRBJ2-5	TGCGCCAGCAGTCCCCAGGGGGGACAAGAGACCCAGTACTTC	CASSPQGGQETQYF
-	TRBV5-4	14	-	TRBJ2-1	TGTGCCAGCACCAATGAGGTACAAAACAATGAGCAGTTCTTC	CASTNEVQNNEQFF
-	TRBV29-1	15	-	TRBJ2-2	TGCAGCGCCACCGGGGGCGGGGGATATACCGGGGAGCTGTTTTTT	CSATGGGGYTGELFF
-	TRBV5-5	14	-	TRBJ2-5	TGTGCCAGCAGCTTCTTACAACGGTCAGAGACCCAGTACTTC	CASSFLQRSETQYF
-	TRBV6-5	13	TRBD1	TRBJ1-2	TGTGCCAGCAGTACCGGACAGGGGTATGGCTACACCTTC	CASSTGQGYGYTF
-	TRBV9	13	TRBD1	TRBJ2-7	TGTGCCAGCAGCGGACAGGGGGCGCGAGAGCAGTACTTC	CASSGQGAREQYF
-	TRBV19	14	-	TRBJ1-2	TGTGCCAGTAGTATCACTTTCGGAGGGCGCGGCTACACCTTC	CASSITFGGRGYTF
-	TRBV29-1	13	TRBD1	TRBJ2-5	TGCAGCGTAGCAGGGGGCGCCCCAGAGACCCAGTACTTC	CSVAGGAPETQYF
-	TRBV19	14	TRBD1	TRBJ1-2	TGTGCCAGTAGGGGTACAGGGGGGAAGGGTGGCTACACCTTC	CASRGTGGKGGYTF
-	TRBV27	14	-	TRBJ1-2	TGTGCCAGCAGAACACAGGGTAGGACGGATGGCTACACCTTC	CASRTQGRTDGYTF
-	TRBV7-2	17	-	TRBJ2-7	TGTGCCAGCAGCTTTGGTTTAGTGAGAGGTGGGGGCTACGAGCAGTACTTC	CASSFGLVRGGGYEQYF
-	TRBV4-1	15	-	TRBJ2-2	TGCGCCAGCAGCCAAGAGGACGGACTCACCGGGGAGCTGTTTTTT	CASSQEDGLTGELFF
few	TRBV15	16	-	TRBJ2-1	TGTGCCACCAGCAGGCGTCGGGTGACCTCCTACAATGAGCAGTTCTTC	CATSRRRVTSYNEQFF
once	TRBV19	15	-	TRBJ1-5	TGTGCCAGTAGTATAGGGCCGGGAGGGAATCAGCCCCAGCATTTT	CASSIGPGGNQPQHF
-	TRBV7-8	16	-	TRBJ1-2	TGTGCCAGCAGCCACGACGTACAGGGAGTCGGGGGTGGCTACACCTTC	CASSHDVQGVGGGYTF
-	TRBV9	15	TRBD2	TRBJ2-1	TGTGCCAGCAGCGTAGACGGGGGGGCCTTCAATGAGCAGTTCTTC	CASSVDGGAFNEQFF
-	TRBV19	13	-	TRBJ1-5	TGTGCCAGTAGGCGGTTGGAGGGAACGCCCCAGCATTTT	CASRRLEGTPQHF
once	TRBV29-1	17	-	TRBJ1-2	TGCAGCGTTGAAAGAACTACTGGGGGGTCTACTAACTATGGCTACACCTTC	CSVERTTGGSTNYGYTF
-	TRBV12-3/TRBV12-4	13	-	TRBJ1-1	TGTGCCAGCAGACTGACCATGGAAACTGAAGCTTTCTTT	CASRLTMETEAFF
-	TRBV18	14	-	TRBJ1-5	TGTGCCAGCTCACCGCGACAGTCCAATCAGCCCCAGCATTTT	CASSPRQSNQPQHF
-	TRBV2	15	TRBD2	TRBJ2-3	TGTGCCAGCAGTTCTACGGGACTAGACACAGATACGCAGTATTTT	CASSSTGLDTDTQYF
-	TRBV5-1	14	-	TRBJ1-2	TGCGCCAGTCGGGTCTCAGGGGCGGGGAGTGGCTACACCTTC	CASRVSGAGSGYTF
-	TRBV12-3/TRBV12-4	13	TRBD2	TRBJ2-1	TGTGCCGGGGGGACTACCCCCTACAATGAGCAGTTCTTC	CAGGTTPYNEQFF
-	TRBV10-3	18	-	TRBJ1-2	TGTGCCATCAGTGAGTCTAGGTCAGGTTCTAAAGGTGATTATGGCTACACCTTC	CAISESRSGSKGDYGYTF
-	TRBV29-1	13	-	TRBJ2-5	TGCAGCGTTGAAGATGGGGGGTTTGTCGCCCAGTACTTC	CSVEDGGFVAQYF
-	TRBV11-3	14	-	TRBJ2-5	TGTGCCAGCAGCTTAGCGGCATTCCAAGAGACCCAGTACTTC	CASSLAAFQETQYF
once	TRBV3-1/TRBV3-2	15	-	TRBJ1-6	TGTGCCAGCAGTATCATTCCAGGCCGGGGTTCACCCCTCCACTTT	CASSIIPGRGSPLHF
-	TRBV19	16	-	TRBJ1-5	TGTGCCAGTAGTATACGGCGGCAAGCAGGCAATCAGCCCCAGCATTTT	CASSIRRQAGNQPQHF
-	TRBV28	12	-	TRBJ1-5	TGTGCCAGCAGTTTATCCCATCAGCCCCAGCATTTT	CASSLSHQPQHF
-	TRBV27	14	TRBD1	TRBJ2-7	TGTGCCAGCAGTATACGGGACAGCCTCTACGAGCAGTACTTC	CASSIRDSLYEQYF
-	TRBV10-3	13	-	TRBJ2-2	TGTGCCATCAACACTGGAAACACCGGGGAGCTGTTTTTT	CAINTGNTGELFF
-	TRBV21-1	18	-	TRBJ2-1	TGTGCCAGCAGCACCGAACCAGGACAGGTGAGCTCCTACAATGAGCAGTTCTTC	CASSTEPGQVSSYNEQFF
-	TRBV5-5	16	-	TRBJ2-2	TGTGCCAGCAGCTTTGGTAAGGGGCGGAACACCGGGGAGCTGTTTTTT	CASSFGKGRNTGELFF
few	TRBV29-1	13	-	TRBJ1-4	TGCAGCGTGACAGGCCCAGATAATGAAAAACTGTTTTTT	CSVTGPDNEKLFF
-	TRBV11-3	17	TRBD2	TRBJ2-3	TGTGCCAGCAGCTTAGCAGCTAGCGGGAGGACTCCGGATACGCAGTATTTT	CASSLAASGRTPDTQYF
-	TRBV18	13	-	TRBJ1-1	TGTGCCAGCTCCGCCCTTCTGGGGGAGGGAGCTTTCTTT	CASSALLGEGAFF
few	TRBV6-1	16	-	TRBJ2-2	TGTGCCAGCAGTGTGGGACATGGAGTGATCACCGGGGAGCTGTTTTTT	CASSVGHGVITGELFF
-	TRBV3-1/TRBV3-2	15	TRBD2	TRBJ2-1	TGTGCCAGCAGCCCCCTACTAGCGGGGTACAATGAGCAGTTCTTC	CASSPLLAGYNEQFF
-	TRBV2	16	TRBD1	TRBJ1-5	TGTGCCAGCAGTTATGAGGGGAGGGGGCGTAATCAGCCCCAGCATTTT	CASSYEGRGRNQPQHF
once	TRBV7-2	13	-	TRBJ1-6	TGTGCCAGCAGCTTAAGCCAAAATTCACCCCTCCACTTT	CASSLSQNSPLHF